This T cell receptor beta chain was recorded in a study of T cells in Graves' hyperthyroidism and ophthalmopathy. Findings and limits, study-wide: Prediction of ophthalmopathy progression came a median roughly 6.6 months pre-onset.

This CDR3 has 16 amino acids. Germline trimming cut 4 bases from V and 7 bases from J; bases unmatched to any gene: 12. The germline V gene encodes CDR1 MGHRA and CDR2 YSYEKL. TCR beta CDR3 region amplification was performed from RNA transcripts. HTBI primers were employed in a first-round RT-PCR of the TCR CDR3. In TCRdb, the multiplex PCR reads were re-called with MiXCR into one record per CDR3 protein. Of a few hundred thousand distinct CDR3 sequences in the sample, approximately 17% are singletons; the top ten hold 35% to 50%. The diagnoses drew upon clinical symptoms, serum thyroxine and TRAb, thyroid ultrasound and orbital computed tomography. This clonotype was observed a few times. Antigen unknown.

Source material: blood. This receptor was identified in a man aged 18 to 30 with Graves' ophthalmopathy. The chain combines TRBV4-1 with TRBJ1-5; TRBD1 matches 8 bases. The CDR3 DNA sequence: TGCGCCAGCAGCCGCCCCGGGGAGACAGGGGTCCAGCCCCAGCATTTT. It translates to CASSRPGETGVQPQHF.